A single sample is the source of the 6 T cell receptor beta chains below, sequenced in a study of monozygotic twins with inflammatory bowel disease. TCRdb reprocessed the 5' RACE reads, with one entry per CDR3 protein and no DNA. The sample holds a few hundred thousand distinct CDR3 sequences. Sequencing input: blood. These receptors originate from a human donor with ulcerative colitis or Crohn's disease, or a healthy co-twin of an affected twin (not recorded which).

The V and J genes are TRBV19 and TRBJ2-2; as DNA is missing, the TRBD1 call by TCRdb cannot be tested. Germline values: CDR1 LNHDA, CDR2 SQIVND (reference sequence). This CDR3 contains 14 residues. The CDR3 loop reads CASYDRGLTGELFF.

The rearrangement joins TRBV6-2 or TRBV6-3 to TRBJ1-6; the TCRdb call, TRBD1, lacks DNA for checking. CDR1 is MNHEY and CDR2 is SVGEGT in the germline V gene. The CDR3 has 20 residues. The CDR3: CASSYSIGRGSSSYNSPLHF.

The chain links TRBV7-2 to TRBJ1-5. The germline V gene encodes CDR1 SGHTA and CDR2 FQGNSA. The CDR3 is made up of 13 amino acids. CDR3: CASSSLLNRPQHF. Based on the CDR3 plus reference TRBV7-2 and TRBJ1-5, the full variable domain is GAGVSQSPSNKVTEKGKDVELRCDPISGHTALYWYRQSLGQGLEFLIYFQGNSAPDKSGLPSDRFSAERTGGSVSTLTIQRTQQEDSAVYLCASSSLLNRPQHFGDGTRLSIL.

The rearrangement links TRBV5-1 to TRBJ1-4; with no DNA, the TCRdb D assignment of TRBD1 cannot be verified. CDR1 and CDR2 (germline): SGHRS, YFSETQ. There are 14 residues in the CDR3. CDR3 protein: CASSPGQDNEKLFF.

CDR3 sequence: CASSLDVSLHRQGHEKLFF. The rearrangement joins TRBV11-2 to TRBJ1-4; TCRdb gives TRBD1 as the D gene, but with no DNA this cannot be confirmed. CDR3 length equals 19 residues. The V gene's germline CDR1 is SGHAT and CDR2 FQNNGV. Supplemented by reference TRBV11-2 and TRBJ1-4, the full variable domain reads EAGVAQSPRYKIIEKRQSVAFWCNPISGHATLYWYQQILGQGPKLLIQFQNNGVVDDSQLPKDRFSAERLKGVDSTLKIQPAKLEDSAVYLCASSLDVSLHRQGHEKLFFGSGTQLSVL.

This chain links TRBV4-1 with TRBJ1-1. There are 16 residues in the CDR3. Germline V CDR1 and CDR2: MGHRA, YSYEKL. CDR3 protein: CASSQVGSSVNTEAFF.